The rows below give T cell receptor beta chains drawn from one sample of a study of beta chain features in type 1 diabetes. Profiled with immunoSEQ multiplex PCR; TCRdb holds only in-frame clones, not every one. The sample lists hundreds of thousands of clones, 68% occurring once. The sample taken for sequencing was naive CD4+ T cells from blood. Source of these receptors: a man between 25 and 39 years old in good health. The CDR3 runs from the conserved cysteine through the conserved F or W. D genes are given only for firm matches. Size tells how often a clone was seen (once, few, many) or the class of an expanded clone, and some rows leave it out.

d_call | clone_size | j_call | v_call | cdr3_aa | cdr3_nt
TRBD2 | . | TRBJ2-7 | TRBV7-2 | CASSLGSSGGYYEQYF | TGTGCCAGCAGCTTAGGATCTAGCGGGGGGTACTACGAGCAGTACTTC
. | few | TRBJ2-1 | TRBV4-2 | CASSQDASYNEQFF | TGTGCCAGCAGCCAAGATGCAAGTTACAATGAGCAGTTCTTC
TRBD2 | . | TRBJ2-7 | TRBV15 | CATSRDWSSGVYEQYF | TGTGCCACCAGCAGAGATTGGAGTAGCGGGGTCTACGAGCAGTACTTC
TRBD2 | . | TRBJ2-1 | TRBV7-2 | CASSLGLAEGNEQFF | TGTGCCAGCAGCCTAGGACTAGCGGAGGGGAATGAGCAGTTCTTC
. | . | TRBJ1-6 | TRBV30 | CAWNRRGLNSPLHF | TGTGCCTGGAACCGGAGAGGGTTGAATTCACCCCTCCACTTT
. | few | TRBJ2-1 | TRBV14 | CASSQRGISYNEQFF | TGTGCCAGCAGCCAACGCGGGATCTCCTACAATGAGCAGTTCTTC
TRBD1 | . | TRBJ1-1 | TRBV4-3 | CASSQDEDRGNTEAFF | TGCGCCAGCAGCCAGGACGAGGACAGGGGGAACACTGAAGCTTTCTTT
. | . | TRBJ2-7 | TRBV9 | CASSVDPTGWGEQYF | TGTGCCAGCAGCGTAGACCCAACAGGTTGGGGGGAGCAGTACTTC
. | . | TRBJ2-3 | TRBV7-2 | CASSFGLLRTDTQYF | TGTGCCAGCAGTTTCGGACTCCTACGGACAGATACGCAGTATTTT
. | . | TRBJ2-3 | TRBV7-2 | CASLNTDTQYF | TGTGCCAGCCTAAATACAGATACGCAGTATTTT
. | . | TRBJ2-7 | TRBV23-1 | CASSPYPALPYHNEQYF | TGCGCCAGCAGTCCGTATCCGGCTCTACCTTACCACAACGAGCAGTACTTC
TRBD1 | . | TRBJ2-6 | TRBV6-6 | CASSFTGVGANVLTF | TGTGCCAGCAGTTTCACAGGGGTCGGGGCCAACGTCCTGACTTTC
. | . | TRBJ2-3 | TRBV30 | CAWSVPTGADIDTQYF | TGTGCCTGGAGTGTACCCACGGGGGCTGATATAGATACGCAGTATTTT
. | . | TRBJ1-5 | TRBV7-2 | CASSLLPGYILLQPQHF | TGTGCCAGCAGCCTCCTCCCGGGGTACATCTTATTGCAGCCCCAGCATTTT
. | few | TRBJ2-7 | TRBV29-1 | CSVEFGGPEQYF | TGCAGCGTTGAATTCGGGGGCCCCGAGCAGTACTTC
. | . | TRBJ2-1 | TRBV5-6 | CASSLRGGSYNEQFF | TGTGCCAGCAGCTTACGGGGAGGCTCCTACAATGAGCAGTTCTTC
TRBD2 | . | TRBJ2-5 | TRBV29-1 | CSGSQGREATQYF | TGCAGCGGGTCCCAGGGGCGGGAGGCGACCCAGTACTTC
. | . | TRBJ2-5 | TRBV5-1 | CASSSPGLQETQYF | TGCGCCAGCAGCTCACCGGGACTTCAAGAGACCCAGTACTTC
. | . | TRBJ1-4 | TRBV29-1 | CSVVGTSEKLFF | TGCAGCGTTGTCGGCACTTCTGAAAAACTGTTTTTT
. | . | TRBJ1-1 | TRBV20-1 | CSARQGIEAFF | TGCAGTGCTAGACAGGGGATTGAAGCTTTCTTT
TRBD2 | . | TRBJ2-7 | TRBV5-1 | CASSLVLAGYEQYF | TGCGCCAGCAGCTTGGTGCTAGCGGGATACGAGCAGTACTTC
. | few | TRBJ2-7 | TRBV29-1 | CSVRRGPAYEQYF | TGCAGCGTTAGAAGGGGCCCCGCCTACGAGCAGTACTTC
. | few | TRBJ2-3 | TRBV30 | CAWSNVRGDTQYF | TGTGCCTGGAGTAACGTACGTGGAGATACGCAGTATTTT
. | . | TRBJ1-5 | TRBV7-9 | CASSLGGRGADYSNQPQHF | TGTGCCAGCAGCTTAGGGGGCAGGGGCGCCGATTATAGCAATCAGCCCCAGCATTTT
TRBD2 | . | TRBJ2-7 | TRBV29-1 | CSVTGTRGFEGEQYF | TGCAGCGTCACCGGGACTAGAGGCTTCGAGGGCGAGCAGTACTTC
. | once | TRBJ2-6 | TRBV30 | CATRIPGANVLTF | TGTGCTACAAGGATACCTGGGGCCAACGTCCTGACTTTC
. | . | TRBJ2-7 | TRBV29-1 | CSVDGYIHSYEQYF | TGCAGCGTTGACGGCTACATACACTCCTACGAGCAGTACTTC
. | . | TRBJ2-1 | TRBV30 | CAWTGDSYNEQFF | TGTGCCTGGACCGGGGACTCCTACAATGAGCAGTTCTTC
. | . | TRBJ2-1 | TRBV5-1 | CASSSLLLAWGNNEQFF | TGCGCCAGCAGCTCCCTTCTCCTAGCGTGGGGAAACAATGAGCAGTTCTTC